This T cell receptor beta chain is drawn from a study of beta chain features in type 1 diabetes. As to this clone: Its specificity is not known.

Investigators reverse transcribed all isolated RNA, so they sequenced expressed TCRB transcripts. The repertoire was sequenced with immunoSEQ multiplex PCR; TCRdb's copy has only in-frame clones and lacks some. This sample yields 550,000 to 850,000 clones, of which around an eighth are seen a single time; approximately 0.021% belongs to the top ten. Germline CDR1 GTSNPN, CDR2 SVGIG (reference sequence). The CDR3 contains 13 residues. Trimming shortened V by 5 bases and J by 1 base, and 8 bases separated the two germline ends. Regarding the study as a whole: There was a moderate but significant shortening of TCRB CDR3s in all four CD4+ subsets of Type 1 diabetes patients.

The material sequenced was naive CD4+ T cells from blood. V usage is TRBV30 and J usage is TRBJ2-2, with D uncertain. This TCR derives from a man in his late teens or twenties with type 1 diabetes. In nucleotides, the CDR3 is TGTGCCTGGGGAATGGGGAACACCGGGGAGCTGTTTTTT. It specifies CAWGMGNTGELFF.